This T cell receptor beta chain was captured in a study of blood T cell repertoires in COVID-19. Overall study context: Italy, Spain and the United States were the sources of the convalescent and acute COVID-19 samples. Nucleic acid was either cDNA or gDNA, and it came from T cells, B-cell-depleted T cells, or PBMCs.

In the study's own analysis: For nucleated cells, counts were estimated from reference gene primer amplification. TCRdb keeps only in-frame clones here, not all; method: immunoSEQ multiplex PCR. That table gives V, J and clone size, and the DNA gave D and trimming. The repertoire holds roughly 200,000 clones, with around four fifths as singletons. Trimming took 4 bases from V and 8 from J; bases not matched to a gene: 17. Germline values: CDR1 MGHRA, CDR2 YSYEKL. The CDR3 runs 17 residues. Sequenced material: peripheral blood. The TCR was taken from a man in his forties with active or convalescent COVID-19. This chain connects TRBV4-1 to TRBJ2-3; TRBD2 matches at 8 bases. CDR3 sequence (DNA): TGCGCCAGCAGCCCCGCGCGTGGGACGGGGGGGCAGGGTACGCAGTATTTT. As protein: CASSPARGTGGQGTQYF.